This TCR beta chain is drawn from a study of memory CD4+ T cells and cytomegalovirus serostatus. Study-wide results and caveats: Suggested: most of the CMV-linked TCR signature lies in CD4+ memory cells. CMV serostatus prediction reached median AUC 0.95, or 0.91 with US-trained model.

Note on this clone: What it recognizes is unknown.

Single viable CD3+CD4+CD8-CD45RO+ cells were sorted as the memory CD4+ T cells. Positive selection with CD4 microbeads enriched total CD4+ T cells. Per the original data handling: Out-of-frame sequences were removed, leaving 2,204,828 distinct TCRbeta sequences. Clones were sequenced by immunoSEQ multiplex PCR, and TCRdb holds only the in-frame ones, with some missing. V and J calls plus clone size are reproduced from that table; the DNA served to infer D and trimming. The table has roughly 50,000 clones, roughly 84% seen once. Germline loops: CDR1 SNHLY, CDR2 FYNNEI. Trimming removed 7 bases at V and 0 bases at J, with 13 bases between. The CDR3 loop spans 15 amino acids.

The sample comprised memory CD4+ T cells from blood. The receptor's source is an adult in good health and CMV-seronegative. Some clones in this sample may be carry-over from other donors' samples. J is TRBJ1-5 and V is TRBV2; D is perhaps TRBD1 (6 bases). DNA for the CDR3: TGTGCCAGCACCGAAGGACAGTATAGCAATCAGCCCCAGCATTTT. This encodes CASTEGQYSNQPQHF.